These T cell receptor beta chains were read from a single sample in a study of blood T cells in healthy people across ages. TCRdb fed the 5' RACE reads into MiXCR, producing one record per CDR3 protein. The data show some 670,000 distinct CDR3 sequences, with approximately 52% seen just once and roughly 12% held by the top ten. The specimen was blood. The receptors were gathered from a woman of 80 years or more in good health. Both conserved end residues are part of each CDR3. The D gene is left open where the match is weak. The listing skips clone size in some rows; elsewhere it reads once, few, many or a size class.

d_call	clone_size	v_call	j_call	cdr3_aa	cdr3_nt
-	once	TRBV2	TRBJ2-7	CASRARSGIGFNEQYF	TGTGCCAGCAGAGCACGATCCGGGATAGGGTTCAATGAGCAGTACTTC
TRBD1	many	TRBV7-9	TRBJ2-5	CASSLWTGEAETQYF	TGTGCCAGCAGCTTATGGACAGGAGAAGCGGAGACCCAGTACTTC
TRBD1	-	TRBV14	TRBJ2-1	CASSAGTAEFF	TGCGCCAGCAGTGCCGGGACAGCCGAGTTCTTC
TRBD2	few	TRBV5-1	TRBJ2-3	CASSLASDSGRTDTQYF	TGCGCCAGCAGCTTGGCAAGCGATAGCGGGAGGACAGATACGCAGTATTTT
-	-	TRBV27	TRBJ2-5	CATITAGGQTQYF	TGTGCCACCATTACGGCCGGGGGACAGACCCAGTACTTC
TRBD2	once	TRBV12-3/TRBV12-4	TRBJ2-3	CASRPSGASSTDTQYF	TGTGCCAGCAGACCAAGCGGGGCATCTAGCACAGATACGCAGTATTTT
-	-	TRBV20-1	TRBJ2-1	CSARDPGTPDSYNEQFF	TGCAGTGCTAGGGATCCAGGGACTCCCGATTCCTACAATGAGCAGTTCTTC
-	-	TRBV10-3	TRBJ2-3	CAAGDTDTQYF	TGTGCCGCCGGGGACACAGATACGCAGTATTTT
-	-	TRBV5-1	TRBJ2-3	CASSGGPGSPTDTQYF	TGCGCCAGCAGCGGGGGTCCGGGATCGCCAACAGATACGCAGTATTTT
-	many	TRBV7-3	TRBJ2-7	CASSSDRSYEQYF	TGTGCCAGCAGCTCCGACAGGAGCTACGAGCAGTACTTC
-	-	TRBV19	TRBJ2-1	CASSIESEAPINEQFF	TGTGCCAGTAGTATAGAATCCGAGGCTCCGATCAATGAGCAGTTCTTC
TRBD2	-	TRBV6-1	TRBJ2-5	CASSELAGGVETQYF	TGTGCCAGCAGTGAACTAGCGGGAGGGGTGGAGACCCAGTACTTC
TRBD1	-	TRBV13	TRBJ2-1	CASNSGGWHNEQFF	TGTGCCAGCAACTCAGGGGGATGGCACAATGAGCAGTTCTTC
TRBD2	-	TRBV6-2/TRBV6-3	TRBJ2-1	CASTQLRTSGRSPYNEQFF	TGTGCCAGCACCCAACTCAGGACTAGCGGGAGAAGCCCCTACAATGAGCAGTTCTTC
-	once	TRBV7-2	TRBJ2-1	CVSSLRRERDEQFF	TGTGTCAGCAGCTTACGTAGGGAGCGAGATGAGCAGTTCTTC
TRBD2	few	TRBV3-1	TRBJ2-5	CASSQSGTSGGSETQYF	TGTGCCAGCAGCCAATCAGGGACTAGCGGGGGTTCGGAGACCCAGTACTTC
TRBD1	few	TRBV24-1	TRBJ2-7	CATSDRTGSAQYF	TGTGCCACCAGTGATAGGACAGGGAGCGCCCAGTACTTC
TRBD1	-	TRBV6-6	TRBJ2-7	CASSPRTGVYEQYF	TGTGCCAGCAGTCCCCGGACAGGGGTCTACGAGCAGTACTTC
-	few	TRBV27	TRBJ2-1	CASSYQRRGYNEQFF	TGTGCCAGCAGTTATCAGAGACGGGGATACAATGAGCAGTTCTTC
-	few	TRBV28	TRBJ2-7	CASTVALGPYEQYF	TGTGCCAGCACCGTGGCCCTTGGACCTTACGAGCAGTACTTC
TRBD1	-	TRBV18	TRBJ2-1	CASSPRNPGTGFYNEQFF	TGTGCCAGCTCACCGCGGAACCCCGGGACAGGGTTTTACAATGAGCAGTTCTTC
-	few	TRBV5-1	TRBJ2-7	CASSSVDSTYEQYF	TGCGCCAGCAGCTCCGTGGACAGCACCTACGAGCAGTACTTC
TRBD1	-	TRBV6-6	TRBJ2-7	CASIDRTGANEQYF	TGTGCCAGCATTGACAGGACAGGGGCCAACGAGCAGTACTTC
TRBD1	-	TRBV6-4	TRBJ2-3	CASSDYGTGALCTDTQYF	TGTGCCAGCAGTGACTACGGGACAGGGGCCCTTTGCACAGATACGCAGTATTTT
-	few	TRBV7-8	TRBJ1-1	CASSLAGQRSVAFF	TGTGCCAGCAGCTTAGCGGGACAACGAAGCGTAGCTTTCTTT
TRBD1	-	TRBV12-3/TRBV12-4	TRBJ2-4	CASSSTGGIGKNIQYF	TGTGCCAGCAGTTCGACAGGGGGCATCGGCAAAAACATTCAGTACTTC
TRBD2	few	TRBV7-8	TRBJ2-1	CASSSNPPGLAGVQVDEQFF	TGTGCCAGCAGCTCTAACCCCCCGGGACTAGCTGGAGTACAGGTGGATGAGCAGTTCTTC
TRBD1	few	TRBV7-9	TRBJ2-3	CASAYKTGVRGDTQYF	TGTGCCAGCGCCTACAAAACAGGGGTGCGTGGAGATACGCAGTATTTT
-	many	TRBV5-8	TRBJ2-5	CASSFSGRETQYF	TGTGCCAGCAGCTTCTCAGGGAGAGAGACCCAGTACTTC
-	many	TRBV15	TRBJ1-2	CATSRVSGRLNYGYTF	TGTGCCACCAGCAGAGTTAGTGGCAGGTTGAACTATGGCTACACCTTC
-	many	TRBV7-9	TRBJ1-2	CASSLAPGEDGYTF	TGTGCCAGCAGCTTAGCGCCCGGGGAGGATGGCTACACCTTC
TRBD2	-	TRBV3-1	TRBJ2-7	CASSPERAGSNEQYF	TGTGCCAGCAGTCCCGAACGAGCGGGATCTAACGAGCAGTACTTC
-	-	TRBV29-1	TRBJ2-1	CSAAPGNEQFF	TGCAGCGCCGCCCCAGGCAATGAGCAGTTCTTC
-	-	TRBV5-1	TRBJ2-7	CAGSLAPGVYEQYF	TGCGCCGGCAGCTTGGCCCCCGGGGTATACGAGCAGTACTTC
TRBD1	-	TRBV5-1	TRBJ2-3	CASSKGQLTDTQYF	TGCGCCAGCAGCAAGGGACAGCTCACAGATACGCAGTATTTT
TRBD2	-	TRBV3-1	TRBJ2-5	CASRPRASGVGETQYF	TGTGCCAGCAGGCCCCGTGCTAGCGGGGTTGGGGAGACCCAGTACTTC
-	-	TRBV20-1	TRBJ1-1	CSARDRSAANTEAFF	TGCAGTGCTAGAGATCGTTCGGCAGCGAACACTGAAGCTTTCTTT
TRBD2	many	TRBV29-1	TRBJ2-1	CSVEVGTSGAYNEQFF	TGCAGCGTTGAAGTCGGGACTAGCGGGGCCTACAATGAGCAGTTCTTC
TRBD1	few	TRBV7-9	TRBJ2-1	CASRTGDNNEQFF	TGTGCCAGCAGGACAGGGGACAACAATGAGCAGTTCTTC
-	-	TRBV20-1	TRBJ2-1	CSARGPYSYNEQFF	TGCAGTGCTAGAGGGCCGTACTCCTACAATGAGCAGTTCTTC
-	-	TRBV6-4	TRBJ2-3	CAITWVAFGTDTQYF	TGTGCCATCACCTGGGTGGCATTTGGCACAGATACGCAGTATTTT
TRBD1	-	TRBV12-3/TRBV12-4	TRBJ2-1	CVSSLGSGTGGYEQFF	TGTGTCAGCAGTTTGGGGTCCGGGACAGGGGGCTATGAGCAGTTCTTC
TRBD1	many	TRBV20-1	TRBJ2-4	CSARGGTGANIQYF	TGCAGTGCTAGGGGCGGGACAGGGGCCAACATTCAGTACTTC
TRBD2	few	TRBV2	TRBJ2-5	CAGTSGQETQYF	TGTGCCGGAACTAGCGGCCAAGAGACCCAGTACTTC
TRBD2	-	TRBV6-1	TRBJ2-7	CASSPTPPTSGVAYEQYF	TGTGCCAGCAGTCCTACACCCCCGACTAGCGGGGTTGCCTACGAGCAGTACTTC
TRBD1	-	TRBV7-2	TRBJ1-6	CASSLSGTGVNSPLHF	TGTGCCAGCAGCTTATCCGGGACAGGGGTTAATTCACCCCTCCACTTT
TRBD2	-	TRBV9	TRBJ2-3	CASSPSGSVTDTQYF	TGTGCCAGCAGCCCCAGCGGGAGTGTAACAGATACGCAGTATTTT
TRBD2	-	TRBV6-6	TRBJ2-5	CASSYWKLAGGQETQYF	TGTGCCAGCAGTTACTGGAAACTAGCGGGGGGCCAAGAGACCCAGTACTTC